Listed below are T cell receptor beta chains from one sample, sequenced in a study of identical twins. TCRdb reanalysed the 5' RACE reads using MiXCR and keeps one entry per CDR3 protein. This sample has about 470,000 distinct CDR3 sequences, with around 24% found just once. This same sample was also part of a study on T cells expressing NK-cell markers.

The sequencing sample was made of CD4+ T cells sorted from blood. Source of these receptors: a young woman in good health. The CDR3 runs from the conserved cysteine through the conserved F or W. The D gene is left open where the match is weak. The listing skips clone size in some rows; elsewhere it reads once, few, many or a size class.

j_call clone_size v_call cdr3_length d_call cdr3_aa cdr3_nt
TRBJ2-1 few TRBV20-1 15 TRBD1 CSALPPDRGLNEQFF TGCAGTGCTCTCCCCCCGGACAGGGGGCTAAATGAGCAGTTCTTC
TRBJ2-5 few TRBV15 15 NA CATSRGGPKMETQYF TGTGCCACCAGCAGAGGCGGCCCCAAAATGGAGACCCAGTACTTC
TRBJ2-7 NA TRBV4-2 15 NA CASSQEEATSYEQYF TGTGCCAGCAGCCAAGAAGAGGCGACCTCCTACGAGCAGTACTTC
TRBJ1-1 NA TRBV5-4 13 NA CATGEGMNTEAFF TGTGCCACCGGTGAGGGGATGAACACTGAAGCTTTCTTT
TRBJ2-3 few TRBV20-1 14 NA CSARSSLYTDTQYF TGCAGTGCTAGGAGTAGCTTATACACAGATACGCAGTATTTT
TRBJ2-4 NA TRBV12-3/TRBV12-4 15 NA CASSPRTKGENIQYF TGTGCCAGCAGTCCACGGACTAAGGGGGAGAACATTCAGTACTTC
TRBJ2-7 NA TRBV7-2 15 TRBD1 CASSYTGRGSYEQYF TGTGCCAGCAGCTACACCGGCAGGGGGTCCTACGAGCAGTACTTC
TRBJ1-2 NA TRBV4-2 12 NA CASSQGQAGYTF TGTGCCAGCAGCCAAGGACAGGCTGGCTACACCTTC
TRBJ2-1 few TRBV12-3/TRBV12-4 13 NA CASRRTQAHEQFF TGTGCCAGCAGACGGACCCAGGCCCATGAGCAGTTCTTC
TRBJ2-7 few TRBV3-1 14 NA CASSLSGGKYEQYF TGTGCCAGCAGCCTCAGCGGAGGGAAGTACGAGCAGTACTTC
TRBJ1-1 NA TRBV5-1 14 NA CASSLWGMNTEAFF TGCGCCAGCAGCTTGTGGGGGATGAACACTGAAGCTTTCTTT
TRBJ1-5 few TRBV28 13 NA CASTGRSNQPQHF TGTGCCAGCACAGGGCGGAGCAATCAGCCCCAGCATTTT
TRBJ2-3 NA TRBV7-3 15 TRBD2 CASSPGTILTDTQYF TGTGCCAGCAGCCCCGGGACTATTCTCACAGATACGCAGTATTTT
TRBJ2-7 NA TRBV2 16 NA CASSEDTGGSSYEQYF TGTGCCAGCAGTGAAGACACTGGGGGTTCCTCCTACGAGCAGTACTTC
TRBJ2-7 NA TRBV2 15 TRBD2 CASRPYGGASDEQYF TGTGCCAGCAGGCCCTACGGGGGGGCCTCGGACGAGCAGTACTTC
TRBJ1-2 NA TRBV5-6 13 NA CASREEGIYGYTF TGTGCCAGCAGGGAAGAGGGTATCTATGGCTACACCTTC
TRBJ1-1 NA TRBV6-1 15 TRBD1 CASRLSGTGGTEAFF TGTGCCAGCAGATTGTCCGGGACAGGGGGGACTGAAGCTTTCTTT
TRBJ2-7 NA TRBV12-3/TRBV12-4 13 NA CASSFGGEYEQYF TGTGCCAGCAGTTTCGGTGGAGAGTACGAGCAGTACTTC
TRBJ2-7 NA TRBV6-1 15 TRBD2 CASSSFSGGHGEQYF TGTGCCAGCAGCTCCTTCAGCGGGGGGCACGGCGAGCAGTACTTC
TRBJ2-1 few TRBV5-1 13 NA CASSSWGAGEQFF TGCGCCAGCTCAAGTTGGGGGGCAGGCGAGCAGTTCTTC
TRBJ1-2 NA TRBV28 12 NA CASSFWGDGYTF TGTGCCAGCAGTTTCTGGGGGGATGGCTACACCTTC
TRBJ1-1 NA TRBV5-6 15 NA CASSLGSGSATEAFF TGTGCCAGCAGCTTGGGATCCGGGTCGGCCACTGAAGCTTTCTTT
TRBJ1-1 few TRBV3-1 12 NA CASSPGIAEAFF TGTGCCAGCAGCCCGGGTATCGCTGAAGCTTTCTTT
TRBJ1-5 NA TRBV7-2 15 TRBD1 CASSRSGTGFQPQHF TGTGCCAGCAGCCGATCCGGGACAGGGTTTCAGCCCCAGCATTTT
TRBJ2-1 few TRBV5-5 16 NA CASSLVPVTDYNEQFF TGTGCCAGCAGCTTGGTCCCGGTGACAGACTACAATGAGCAGTTCTTC
TRBJ1-1 NA TRBV12-3/TRBV12-4 14 NA CASSFQAGNTEAFF TGTGCCAGCAGTTTCCAAGCAGGGAACACTGAAGCTTTCTTT
TRBJ2-7 few TRBV5-1 14 NA CASKVIDGPYEQYF TGCGCCAGCAAAGTGATCGACGGCCCCTACGAGCAGTACTTC
TRBJ1-5 NA TRBV7-2 15 TRBD1 CASSTRGPGISPQHF TGTGCCAGCAGCACGAGGGGGCCAGGGATCTCGCCCCAGCATTTT
TRBJ2-5 NA TRBV10-2 15 TRBD2 CASSRRGGFQETQYF TGCGCCAGCAGTAGGCGGGGGGGATTCCAAGAGACCCAGTACTTC
TRBJ2-7 NA TRBV29-1 11 TRBD1 CSVAQGREQYF TGCAGCGTTGCACAGGGGCGCGAGCAGTACTTC